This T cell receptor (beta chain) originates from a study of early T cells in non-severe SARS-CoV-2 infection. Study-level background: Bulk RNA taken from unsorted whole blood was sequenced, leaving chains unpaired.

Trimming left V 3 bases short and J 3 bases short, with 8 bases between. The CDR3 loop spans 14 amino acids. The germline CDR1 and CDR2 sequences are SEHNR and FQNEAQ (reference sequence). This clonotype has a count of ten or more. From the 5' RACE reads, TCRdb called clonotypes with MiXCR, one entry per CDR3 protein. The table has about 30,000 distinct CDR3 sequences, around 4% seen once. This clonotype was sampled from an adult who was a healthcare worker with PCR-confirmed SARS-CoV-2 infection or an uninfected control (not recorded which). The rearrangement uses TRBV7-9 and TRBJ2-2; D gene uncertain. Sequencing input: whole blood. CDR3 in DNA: TGTGCCAGCAGCTTCATGGTCGACACCGGGGAGCTGTTTTTT. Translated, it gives CASSFMVDTGELFF. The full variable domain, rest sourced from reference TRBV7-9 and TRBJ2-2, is DTGVSQNPRHKITKRGQNVTFRCDPISEHNRLYWYRQTLGQGPEFLTYFQNEAQLEKSRLLSDRFSAERPKGSFSTLEIQRTEQGDSAMYLCASSFMVDTGELFFGEGSRLTVL.